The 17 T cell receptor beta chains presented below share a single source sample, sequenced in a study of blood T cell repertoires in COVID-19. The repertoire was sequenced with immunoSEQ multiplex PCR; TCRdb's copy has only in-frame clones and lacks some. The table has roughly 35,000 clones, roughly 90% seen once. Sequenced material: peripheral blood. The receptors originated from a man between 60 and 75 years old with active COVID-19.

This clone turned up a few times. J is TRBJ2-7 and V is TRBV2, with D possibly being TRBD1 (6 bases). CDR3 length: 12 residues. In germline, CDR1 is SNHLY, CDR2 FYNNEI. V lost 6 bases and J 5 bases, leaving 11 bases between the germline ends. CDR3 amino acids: CASRATGNEQYF. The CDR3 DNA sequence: TGTGCCAGCAGGGCAACAGGGAACGAGCAGTACTTC.

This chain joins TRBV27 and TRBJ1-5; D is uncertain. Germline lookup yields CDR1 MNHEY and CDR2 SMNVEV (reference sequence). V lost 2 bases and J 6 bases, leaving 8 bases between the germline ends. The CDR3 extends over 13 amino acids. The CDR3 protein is CASSLDVGQPQHF. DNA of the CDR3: TGTGCCAGCAGTTTAGATGTCGGTCAGCCCCAGCATTTT.

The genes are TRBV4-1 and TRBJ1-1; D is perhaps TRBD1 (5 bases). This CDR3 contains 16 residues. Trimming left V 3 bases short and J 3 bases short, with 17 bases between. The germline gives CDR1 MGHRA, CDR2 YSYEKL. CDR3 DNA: TGCGCCAGCAGCCACATGGACACCCAGGTTGACACTGAAGCTTTCTTT. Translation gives CASSHMDTQVDTEAFF.

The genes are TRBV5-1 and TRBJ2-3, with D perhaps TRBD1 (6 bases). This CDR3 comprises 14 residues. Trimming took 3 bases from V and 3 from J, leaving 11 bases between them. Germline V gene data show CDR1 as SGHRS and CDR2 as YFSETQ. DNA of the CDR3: TGCGCCAGCAGCTCTCCAGGGACAACAGATACGCAGTATTTT. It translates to CASSSPGTTDTQYF.

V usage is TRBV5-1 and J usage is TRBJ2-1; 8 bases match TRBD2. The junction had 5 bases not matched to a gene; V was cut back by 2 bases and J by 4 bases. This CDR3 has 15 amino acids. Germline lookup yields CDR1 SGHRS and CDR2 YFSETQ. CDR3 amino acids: CASSFNGREYNEQFF. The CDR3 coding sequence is TGCGCCAGCAGCTTTAACGGGAGGGAATACAATGAGCAGTTCTTC.

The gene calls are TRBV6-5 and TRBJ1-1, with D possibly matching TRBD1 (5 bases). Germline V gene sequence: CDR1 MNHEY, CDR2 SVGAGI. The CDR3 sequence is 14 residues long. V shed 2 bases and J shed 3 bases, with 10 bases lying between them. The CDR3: CASSYDGGYTEAFF. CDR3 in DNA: TGTGCCAGCAGTTACGACGGGGGGTACACTGAAGCTTTCTTT.

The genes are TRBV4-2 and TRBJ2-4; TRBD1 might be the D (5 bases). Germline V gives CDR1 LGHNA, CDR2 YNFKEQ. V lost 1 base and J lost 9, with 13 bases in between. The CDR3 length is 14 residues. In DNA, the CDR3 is TGTGCCAGCAGCCAAGGGGGCCAGGGCACCATTCAGTACTTC. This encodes CASSQGGQGTIQYF.

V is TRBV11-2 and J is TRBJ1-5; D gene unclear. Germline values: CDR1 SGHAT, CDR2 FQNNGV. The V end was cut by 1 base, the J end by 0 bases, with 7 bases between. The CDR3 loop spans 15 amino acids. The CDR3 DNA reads TGTGCCAGCAGCTTAGCGGGTTATAGCAATCAGCCCCAGCATTTT. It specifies CASSLAGYSNQPQHF.

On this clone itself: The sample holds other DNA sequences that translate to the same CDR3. DNA of the CDR3: TGTGCCAGCTCACCTCCAGGGACTGAAGCTTTCTTT. This sequence encodes CASSPPGTEAFF. The chain couples TRBV18 to TRBJ1-1, with D tentatively TRBD1 (5 bases). Germline V gives CDR1 KGHSH, CDR2 LQKENI. V was trimmed by 3 bases and J by 5 bases, leaving 7 bases between them. The CDR3 spans 12 residues.

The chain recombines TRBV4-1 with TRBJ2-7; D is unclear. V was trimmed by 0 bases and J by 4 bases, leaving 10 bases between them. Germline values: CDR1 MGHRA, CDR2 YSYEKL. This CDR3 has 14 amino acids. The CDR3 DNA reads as TGCGCCAGCAGCCAAGATTCCCCCAATTACGAGCAGTACTTC. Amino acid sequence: CASSQDSPNYEQYF.

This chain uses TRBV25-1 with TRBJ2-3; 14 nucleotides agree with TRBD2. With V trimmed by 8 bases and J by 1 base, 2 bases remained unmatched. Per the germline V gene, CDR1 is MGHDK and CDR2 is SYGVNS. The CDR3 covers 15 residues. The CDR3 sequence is CASGGLAGGTDTQYF. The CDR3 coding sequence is TGTGCCAGCGGGGGACTAGCGGGAGGCACAGATACGCAGTATTTT. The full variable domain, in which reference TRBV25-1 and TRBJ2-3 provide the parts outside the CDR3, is EADIYQTPRYLVIGTGKKITLECSQTMGHDKMYWYQQDPGMELHLIHYSYGVNSTEKGDLSSESTVSRIRTEHFPLTLESARPSHTSQYLCASGGLAGGTDTQYFGPGTRLTVL.

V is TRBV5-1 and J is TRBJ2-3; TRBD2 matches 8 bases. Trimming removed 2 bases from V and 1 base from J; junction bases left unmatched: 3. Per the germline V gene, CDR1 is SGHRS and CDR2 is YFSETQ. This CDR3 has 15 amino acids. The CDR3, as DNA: TGCGCCAGCAGCTTTACACTAGCGGGCACAGATACGCAGTATTTT. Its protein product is CASSFTLAGTDTQYF.

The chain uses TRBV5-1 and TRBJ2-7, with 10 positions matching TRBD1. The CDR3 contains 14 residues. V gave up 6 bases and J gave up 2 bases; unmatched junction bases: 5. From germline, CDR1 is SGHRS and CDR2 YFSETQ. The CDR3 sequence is CASKLGQGAYEQYF. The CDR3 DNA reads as TGCGCCAGCAAACTCGGACAGGGGGCCTACGAGCAGTACTTC. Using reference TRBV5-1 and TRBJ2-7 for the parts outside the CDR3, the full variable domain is KAGVTQTPRYLIKTRGQQVTLSCSPISGHRSVSWYQQTPGQGLQFLFEYFSETQRNKGNFPGRFSGRQFSNSRSEMNVSTLELGDSALYLCASKLGQGAYEQYFGPGTRLTVT.

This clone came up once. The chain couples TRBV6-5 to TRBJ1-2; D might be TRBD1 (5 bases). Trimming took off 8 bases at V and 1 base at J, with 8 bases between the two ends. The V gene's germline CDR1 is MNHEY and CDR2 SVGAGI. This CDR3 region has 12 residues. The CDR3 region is CASWTFNYGYTF. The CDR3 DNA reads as TGTGCCAGCTGGACATTTAACTATGGCTACACCTTC.

CDR3 region: CASALATGNTIYF. The DNA of the CDR3 is TGTGCCAGCGCCCTAGCCACTGGAAACACCATATATTTT. The V gene is TRBV27, the J gene TRBJ1-3; no reliable D call. CDR1 and CDR2 from the germline V gene are MNHEY and SMNVEV (reference sequence). This CDR3 has 13 amino acids. V lost 8 bases and J lost 2, with 10 bases in between.

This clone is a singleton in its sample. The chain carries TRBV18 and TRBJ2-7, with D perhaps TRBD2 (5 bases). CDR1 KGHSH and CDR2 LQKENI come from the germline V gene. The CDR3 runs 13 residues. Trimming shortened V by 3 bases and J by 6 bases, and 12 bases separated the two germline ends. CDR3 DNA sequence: TGTGCCAGCTCACCCGTGCGAGCGGTCGAGCAGTACTTC. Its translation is CASSPVRAVEQYF. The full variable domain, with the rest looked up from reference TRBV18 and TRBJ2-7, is NAGVMQNPRHLVRRRGQEARLRCSPMKGHSHVYWYRQLPEEGLKFMVYLQKENIIDESGMPKERFSAEFPKEGPSILRIQQVVRGDSAAYFCASSPVRAVEQYFGPGTRLTVT.

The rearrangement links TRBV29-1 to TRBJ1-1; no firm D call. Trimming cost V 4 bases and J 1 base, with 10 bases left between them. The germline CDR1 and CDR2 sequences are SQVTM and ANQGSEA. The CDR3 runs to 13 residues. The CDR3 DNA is TGCAGCGTTGGGTACAGTCGGAACACTGAAGCTTTCTTT. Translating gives CSVGYSRNTEAFF.